The present entry profiles one T cell receptor beta chain with its context. This receptor's antigen is unknown. The input lacks base qualities; no much larger clone sits a single base away. Whole blood was collected in K2EDTA tubes by collaborating institutions according to the institutions' own protocols. For TCRbeta analysis, collaborators shipped samples as frozen whole blood, isolated PBMCs, or DNA extracted from either of those sample types. TCRbeta CDR3 regions were amplified from genomic DNA by means of the immunoSEQ Assay, a bias-controlled multiplex PCR. Per the original workflow: Within the assay, amplification of reference gene primers was used to estimate how many nucleated cells each sample contained. To quantify the absolute abundance of each unique TCRbeta CDR3 rearrangement, sequence reads were collapsed and filtered. Productive Simpson clonality was computed per sample as the square root of Simpson's diversity index over productive rearrangements. TCRdb took this table from immuneACCESS and kept in-frame rearrangements with V and J called. Such tables lack part of the clones; where checked against another copy, unresolved V genes explain under half of the gap, and the rest is unexplained. V and J calls and clone size are copied from that table; D and trimming were computed from the DNA. Within this sample are approximately 120,000 clones, with approximately 84% of them counted one time only. 10% to 15% of the sample rests with the top ten.

This sample stems from a study of blood T cell repertoires in COVID-19 (dated by TCRdb to the early 2020s). With respect to the entire study: Collaborator samples came from the United States, Italy and Spain and covered acute and convalescent phases of COVID-19. Where HLA class I and class II types were available, the types were taken from metadata supplied by the sample provider, not from assay-based typing. The prospective study material was composed of cDNA or gDNA derived from T cells, B-cell-depleted T cells, or PBMCs. A de-identified subject ID, COVID-19 status, age in years and sex were almost always included in the sample metadata. The dataset comprised deeply sampled blood TCRbeta repertoires from subjects exposed to, actively infected with, or recovered from COVID-19. A freely available public database, intended as a resource for researchers studying the immune response to SARS-CoV-2, is where the repertoires were released. Samples came from the ongoing ImmuneRACE study (first 160 participants) plus 1,254 subjects from 6 global collaborators. Study-wide findings and limitations: Clinical and demographic metadata were provided uncurated, with the amount varying by source and participant.

The germline V gene gives CDR1 as MNHNS and CDR2 as SASEGT. The junction shows trimming of 4 bases on V and 0 bases on J, plus 15 bases between the germline ends. From the cysteine up to the phenylalanine, the CDR3 has a length of 17 residues. Only CDR3 DNA remains: 51 bases, in frame from the first base. Recombination joined TRBV6-1 with TRBJ1-4, and possibly TRBD1, on 6 matching bases. This TCR was recovered from a human donor in a cohort sampled during active COVID-19. Sequenced: peripheral blood. The nucleotide sequence reads TGTGCCAGCAGTGGTTGGGGACACCCTGCAACTAATGAAAAACTGTTTTTT. It specifies CASSGWGHPATNEKLFF.